This is a list of T cell receptor beta chains from one sample in a study of regulatory T cells in long-lasting Graves disease. One entry per CDR3 protein, called by TCRdb with MiXCR from the multiplex PCR reads. The sample has more than 300,000 distinct CDR3 sequences, 10% to 15% seen once; the top ten hold under 20%. The same specimen was also included in a second study, on T cells in Graves' hyperthyroidism and ophthalmopathy.

Source: peripheral blood mononuclear cells (PBMCs), taken at new diagnosis, from a patient treated with antithyroid drugs. The receptors come from a woman in her late teens or twenties with Graves disease. Each CDR3 is given with its conserved first and last residue. A D gene is named only where the DNA matches it firmly. Rows give clone size only sometimes, using once, few, many, or a class for an expanded clone.

V	J	size	D	CDR3	DNA
TRBV30	TRBJ1-5	many	-	CAWSYQGRGQPQHF	TGTGCCTGGAGTTACCAGGGAAGAGGGCAGCCCCAGCATTTT
TRBV12-5	TRBJ2-5	many	TRBD2	CASGLVRGTWEGHPETQYF	TGTGCTAGTGGTTTGGTTAGGGGTACCTGGGAGGGTCACCCAGAGACCCAGTACTTC
TRBV18	TRBJ2-3	few	-	CASSLPSNTDTQYF	TGTGCCAGCTCACTGCCTTCGAACACAGATACGCAGTATTTT
TRBV5-1	TRBJ1-1	many	-	CASSLGQPIMGTEAFF	TGCGCCAGCAGCTTGGGTCAGCCCATAATGGGCACTGAAGCTTTCTTT
TRBV20-1	TRBJ2-5	many	TRBD2	CSAFLAGGDQETQYF	TGCAGTGCTTTTCTAGCGGGGGGCGACCAAGAGACCCAGTACTTC
TRBV13	TRBJ2-2	many	-	CASSLGGQFLAGELFF	TGTGCCAGCAGCTTAGGCGGACAGTTCTTGGCCGGGGAGCTGTTTTTT
TRBV7-6	TRBJ1-1	many	-	CASSLVLAHTEAFF	TGTGCCAGCAGCTTAGTACTCGCCCACACTGAAGCTTTCTTT
TRBV7-2	TRBJ1-1	many	-	CASSLEPVNTEAFF	TGTGCCAGCAGCTTAGAGCCGGTGAACACTGAAGCTTTCTTT
TRBV5-1	TRBJ2-5	-	TRBD2	CASSFGLAVFQTQYF	TGCGCCAGCAGCTTCGGGCTAGCGGTCTTCCAGACCCAGTACTTC
TRBV28	TRBJ2-1	few	-	CASSPRGDNEQFF	TGTGCCAGCAGTCCCAGGGGTGACAATGAGCAGTTCTTC
TRBV14	TRBJ2-3	many	TRBD2	CASSPTSGRPADTQYF	TGTGCCAGCAGCCCGACTAGCGGGAGACCAGCAGATACGCAGTATTTT
TRBV5-5	TRBJ1-3	few	-	CASSVSPGPNSGNTIYF	TGTGCCAGCAGCGTGTCACCGGGACCGAACTCTGGAAACACCATATATTTT
TRBV5-1	TRBJ1-1	many	-	CASSNLGAATTEAFF	TGCGCCAGCTCCAACCTTGGGGCGGCCACAACAGAAGCTTTCTTT
TRBV19	TRBJ2-2	many	TRBD2	CASTGGTITTGELFF	TGTGCCAGTACTGGAGGGACTATCACAACCGGGGAGCTGTTTTTT
TRBV18	TRBJ2-1	many	TRBD1	CASSPQGAGEQFF	TGTGCCAGCTCACCACAGGGGGCTGGTGAGCAGTTCTTC
TRBV20-1	TRBJ2-3	many	-	CSAPQPSTDTQYF	TGCAGTGCGCCCCAGCCTAGCACAGATACGCAGTATTTT
TRBV4-2	TRBJ1-1	-	TRBD1	CASSQIARDRGRTEAFF	TGTGCCAGCAGCCAGATCGCCCGGGACAGGGGACGCACTGAAGCTTTCTTT
TRBV10-3	TRBJ1-1	many	-	CAISPGLNTEAFF	TGTGCCATCAGTCCAGGGTTGAACACTGAAGCTTTCTTT
TRBV29-1	TRBJ2-1	few	TRBD2	CSVPFSLAGVSNEQFF	TGCAGCGTCCCTTTTTCACTAGCGGGAGTTTCAAATGAGCAGTTCTTC
TRBV4-1	TRBJ2-7	few	-	CASSQDNSYEQYF	TGCGCCAGCAGCCAAGATAACAGCTACGAGCAGTACTTC
TRBV2	TRBJ2-3	-	TRBD2	CASSSPSGGAIDTQYF	TGTGCCAGCAGCTCGCCTAGCGGGGGGGCAATAGATACGCAGTATTTT
TRBV12-3/TRBV12-4	TRBJ1-5	few	-	CASSLESGRYSNQPQHF	TGTGCCAGCAGTTTAGAGAGCGGACGGTATAGCAATCAGCCCCAGCATTTT
TRBV12-3/TRBV12-4	TRBJ2-6	-	-	CASRLAGANVLTF	TGTGCCAGCAGGTTAGCTGGGGCCAACGTCCTGACTTTC
TRBV7-7	TRBJ2-5	many	TRBD2	CASSLGGEETQYF	TGTGCCAGCAGCCTCGGGGGGGAAGAGACCCAGTACTTC
TRBV5-1	TRBJ2-2	many	-	CASSLWIVGGELFF	TGCGCCAGCAGCCTGTGGATTGTCGGCGGGGAGCTGTTTTTT
TRBV27	TRBJ1-2	-	-	CASSYVSGRGYTF	TGTGCCAGCAGTTATGTGTCAGGACGTGGCTACACCTTC
TRBV30	TRBJ2-3	-	-	CAWSRGNTDTQYF	TGTGCCTGGAGTAGGGGAAATACGGATACGCAGTATTTT
TRBV27	TRBJ2-7	many	-	CASSPFRGSTYEQYF	TGTGCCAGCAGCCCATTCCGGGGCAGCACCTACGAGCAGTACTTC
TRBV6-2/TRBV6-3	TRBJ2-7	many	TRBD1	CASRPGQGVSEQYF	TGTGCCAGCAGGCCGGGACAGGGAGTATCCGAGCAGTACTTC
TRBV4-1	TRBJ1-2	many	-	CASSQLAGNYGYTF	TGCGCCAGCAGCCAACTTGCAGGGAACTATGGCTACACCTTC
TRBV7-3	TRBJ2-3	many	-	CASSPRTTDTQYF	TGTGCCAGCAGCCCTCGGACAACAGATACGCAGTATTTT
TRBV11-2	TRBJ1-2	many	TRBD1	CASSPNRGNYGYTF	TGTGCCAGCAGCCCAAACAGGGGGAACTATGGCTACACCTTC
TRBV7-2	TRBJ2-5	-	-	CASSLAPGIQEIQYF	TGTGCCAGCAGCTTAGCGCCAGGAATCCAAGAGATCCAGTACTTC
TRBV13	TRBJ1-1	many	-	CASSLEGQGKGGTEAFF	TGTGCCAGCAGCTTAGAAGGCCAGGGAAAGGGAGGCACTGAAGCTTTCTTT
TRBV24-1	TRBJ2-2	many	-	CATSDAGVDTGELFF	TGTGCCACCAGTGACGCAGGGGTGGACACCGGGGAGCTGTTTTTT
TRBV12-3/TRBV12-4	TRBJ2-5	few	-	CASRDQGGETQYF	TGTGCCAGCAGGGACCAAGGTGGAGAGACCCAGTACTTC
TRBV20-1	TRBJ2-7	-	TRBD1	CSARPDRGYEQYF	TGCAGTGCTAGGCCCGACAGGGGCTACGAGCAGTACTTC
TRBV7-2	TRBJ2-1	many	TRBD2	CASSLSAGGQFF	TGTGCCAGCAGCTTATCGGCGGGAGGGCAGTTCTTC
TRBV4-1	TRBJ1-6	few	-	CASSQGLTLHF	TGCGCCAGCAGCCAAGGCCTAACCCTCCACTTT
TRBV6-2/TRBV6-3	TRBJ1-2	many	-	CASSESGRDYGYTF	TGTGCCAGCAGTGAATCAGGGCGCGACTATGGCTACACCTTC
TRBV9	TRBJ1-4	-	TRBD1	CASAEGASDEKLFF	TGTGCCAGCGCTGAGGGGGCCTCGGATGAAAAACTGTTTTTT
TRBV19	TRBJ2-5	many	-	CASSIQTRETQYF	TGTGCCAGTAGTATTCAAACTCGAGAGACCCAGTACTTC
TRBV20-1	TRBJ1-5	-	-	CSARDPELTDAPQHF	TGCAGTGCTAGAGATCCGGAGTTAACTGACGCGCCCCAGCATTTT
TRBV27	TRBJ1-3	-	TRBD1	CASSTAGTDSGNTIYF	TGTGCCAGCAGTACCGCCGGGACAGACTCTGGAAACACCATATATTTT
TRBV6-1	TRBJ2-1	many	TRBD2	CASSGTSDFEQFF	TGTGCCAGCAGTGGGACTAGCGACTTTGAGCAGTTCTTC
TRBV4-3	TRBJ2-1	-	-	CASSQDRAPEQFF	TGCGCCAGCAGCCAAGACCGGGCCCCTGAGCAGTTCTTC